This T cell receptor beta chain was documented in a study of patients with pleural tuberculosis. This clonotype is labeled medium-sized (0.01 to 0.1%). TCRdb re-called the reads through MiXCR, storing one row per CDR3 protein. This table has 25,000 to 35,000 distinct CDR3 sequences, more than 15% appearing once. The receptor was isolated from a human donor with pleural tuberculosis. Sequencing was performed on peripheral blood.

The CDR3 nucleotides are TGTGCCAGCAGCCGGTTCACTGAAGCTTTCTTT. This encodes CASSRFTEAFF. The V and J genes are TRBV7-2 and TRBJ1-1; D ambiguous. This CDR3 has 11 amino acids. Germline CDR1 SGHTA, CDR2 FQGNSA. V shed 5 bases and J shed 4 bases, with 5 bases lying between them.